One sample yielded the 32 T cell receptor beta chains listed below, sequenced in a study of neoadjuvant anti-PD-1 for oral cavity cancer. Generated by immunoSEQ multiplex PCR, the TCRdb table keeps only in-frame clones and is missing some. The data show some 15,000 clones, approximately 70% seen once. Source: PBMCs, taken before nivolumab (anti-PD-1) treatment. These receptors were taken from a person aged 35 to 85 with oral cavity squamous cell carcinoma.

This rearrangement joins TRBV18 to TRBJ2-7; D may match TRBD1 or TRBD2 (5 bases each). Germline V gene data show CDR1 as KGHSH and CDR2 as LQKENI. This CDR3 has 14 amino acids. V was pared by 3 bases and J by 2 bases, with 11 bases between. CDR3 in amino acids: CASSPGVGAYEQYF. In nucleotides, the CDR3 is TGTGCCAGCTCACCTGGAGTGGGGGCCTACGAGCAGTACTTC.

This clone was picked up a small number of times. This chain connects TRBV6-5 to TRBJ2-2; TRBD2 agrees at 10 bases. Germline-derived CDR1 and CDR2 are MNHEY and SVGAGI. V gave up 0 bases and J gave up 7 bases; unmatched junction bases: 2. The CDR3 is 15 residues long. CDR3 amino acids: CASSYSVAGGGELFF. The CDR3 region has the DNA TGTGCCAGCAGTTACTCGGTAGCGGGAGGCGGGGAGCTGTTTTTT.

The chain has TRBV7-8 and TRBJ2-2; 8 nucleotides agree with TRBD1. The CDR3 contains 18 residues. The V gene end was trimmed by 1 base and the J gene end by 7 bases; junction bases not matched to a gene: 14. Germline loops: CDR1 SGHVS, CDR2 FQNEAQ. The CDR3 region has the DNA TGTGCCAGCAGCTTAGAGATATGGTCCAGGGGGCTGGGCGGGGAGCTGTTTTTT. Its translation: CASSLEIWSRGLGGELFF.

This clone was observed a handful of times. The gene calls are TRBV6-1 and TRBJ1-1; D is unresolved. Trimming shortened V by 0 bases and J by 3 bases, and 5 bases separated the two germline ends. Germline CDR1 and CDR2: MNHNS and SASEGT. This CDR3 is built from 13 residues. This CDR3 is CASSEAWDTEAFF. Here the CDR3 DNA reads TGTGCCAGCAGTGAAGCTTGGGACACTGAAGCTTTCTTT.

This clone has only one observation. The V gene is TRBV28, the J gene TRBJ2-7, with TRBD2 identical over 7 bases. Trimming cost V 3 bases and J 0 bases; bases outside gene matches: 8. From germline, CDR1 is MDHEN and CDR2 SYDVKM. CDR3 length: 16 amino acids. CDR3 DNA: TGTGCCAGCAGTTTTAATCTAGCGGTTCTCTCCTACGAGCAGTACTTC. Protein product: CASSFNLAVLSYEQYF. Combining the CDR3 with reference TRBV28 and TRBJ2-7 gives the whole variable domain DVKVTQSSRYLVKRTGEKVFLECVQDMDHENMFWYRQDPGLGLRLIYFSYDVKMKEKGDIPEGYSVSREKKERFSLILESASTNQTSMYLCASSFNLAVLSYEQYFGPGTRLTVT.

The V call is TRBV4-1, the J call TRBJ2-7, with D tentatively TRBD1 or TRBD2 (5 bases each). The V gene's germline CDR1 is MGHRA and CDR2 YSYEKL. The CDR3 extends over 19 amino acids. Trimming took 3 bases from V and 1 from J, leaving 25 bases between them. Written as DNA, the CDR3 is TGCGCCAGCAGCCACACCCTAGCCGCACCGGGACCGGCGTCCTACGAGCAGTACTTC. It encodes CASSHTLAAPGPASYEQYF.

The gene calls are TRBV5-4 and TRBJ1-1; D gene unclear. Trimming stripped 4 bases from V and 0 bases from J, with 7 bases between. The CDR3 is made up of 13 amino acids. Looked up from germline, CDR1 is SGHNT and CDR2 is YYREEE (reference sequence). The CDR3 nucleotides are TGTGCCAGCAGCCCTGAACTGAACACTGAAGCTTTCTTT. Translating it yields CASSPELNTEAFF.

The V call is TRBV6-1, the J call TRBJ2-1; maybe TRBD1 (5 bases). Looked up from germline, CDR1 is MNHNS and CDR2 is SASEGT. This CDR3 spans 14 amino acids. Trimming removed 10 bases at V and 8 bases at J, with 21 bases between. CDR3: CAIRAQRASDEQFF. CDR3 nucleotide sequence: TGTGCCATCAGGGCTCAACGGGCTTCGGATGAGCAGTTCTTC.

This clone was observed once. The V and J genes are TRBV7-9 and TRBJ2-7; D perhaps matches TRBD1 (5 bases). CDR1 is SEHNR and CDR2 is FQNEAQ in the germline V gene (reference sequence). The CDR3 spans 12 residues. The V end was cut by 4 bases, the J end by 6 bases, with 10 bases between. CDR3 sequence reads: CASSSTRGEQYF. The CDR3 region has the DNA TGTGCCAGCAGCTCGACAAGGGGCGAGCAGTACTTC.

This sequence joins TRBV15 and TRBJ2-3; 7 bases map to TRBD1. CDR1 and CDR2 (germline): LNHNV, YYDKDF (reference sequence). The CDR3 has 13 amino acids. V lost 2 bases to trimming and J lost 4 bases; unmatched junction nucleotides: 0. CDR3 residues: CATSRQGADTQYF. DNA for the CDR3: TGTGCCACCAGCAGACAGGGGGCAGATACGCAGTATTTT.

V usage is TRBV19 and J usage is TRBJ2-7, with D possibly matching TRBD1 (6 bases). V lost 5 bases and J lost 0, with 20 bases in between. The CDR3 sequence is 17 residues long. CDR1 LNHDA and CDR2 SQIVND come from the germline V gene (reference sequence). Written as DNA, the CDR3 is TGTGCCAGTAGTTCCCCGTTGGGCAGGGGCCTCTCCTACGAGCAGTACTTC. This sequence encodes CASSSPLGRGLSYEQYF.

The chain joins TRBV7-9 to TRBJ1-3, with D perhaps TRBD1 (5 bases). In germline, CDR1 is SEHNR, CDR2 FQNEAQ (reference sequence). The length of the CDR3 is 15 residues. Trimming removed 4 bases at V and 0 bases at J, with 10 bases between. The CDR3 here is CASSSDQGSGNTIYF. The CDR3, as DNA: TGTGCCAGCAGCTCGGATCAGGGCTCTGGAAACACCATATATTTT.

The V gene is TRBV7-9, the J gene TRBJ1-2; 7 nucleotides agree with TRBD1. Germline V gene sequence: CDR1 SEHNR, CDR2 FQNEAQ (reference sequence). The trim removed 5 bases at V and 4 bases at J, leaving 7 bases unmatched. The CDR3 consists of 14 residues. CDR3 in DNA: TGTGCCAGCAGCCTTGGGACAGCCGTCTATGGCTACACCTTC. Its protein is CASSLGTAVYGYTF. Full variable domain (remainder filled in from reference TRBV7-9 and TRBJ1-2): DTGVSQNPRHKITKRGQNVTFRCDPISEHNRLYWYRQTLGQGPEFLTYFQNEAQLEKSRLLSDRFSAERPKGSFSTLEIQRTEQGDSAMYLCASSLGTAVYGYTFGSGTRLTVV.

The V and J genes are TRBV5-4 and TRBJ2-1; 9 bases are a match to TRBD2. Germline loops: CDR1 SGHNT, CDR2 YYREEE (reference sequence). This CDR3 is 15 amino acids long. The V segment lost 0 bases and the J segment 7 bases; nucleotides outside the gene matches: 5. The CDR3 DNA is TGTGCCAGCAGCTTGGGGCTAGCGGGACCGAATGAGCAGTTCTTC. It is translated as CASSLGLAGPNEQFF. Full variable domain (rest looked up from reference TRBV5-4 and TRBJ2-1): ETGVTQSPTHLIKTRGQQVTLRCSSQSGHNTVSWYQQALGQGPQFIFQYYREEENGRGNFPPRFSGLQFPNYSSELNVNALELDDSALYLCASSLGLAGPNEQFFGPGTRLTVL.

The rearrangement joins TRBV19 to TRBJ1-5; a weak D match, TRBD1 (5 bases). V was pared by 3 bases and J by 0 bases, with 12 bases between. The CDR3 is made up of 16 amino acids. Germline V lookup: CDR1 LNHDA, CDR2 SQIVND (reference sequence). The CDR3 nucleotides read TGTGCCAGTAGTATGGGGAGGGGATATAGCAATCAGCCCCAGCATTTT. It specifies CASSMGRGYSNQPQHF.

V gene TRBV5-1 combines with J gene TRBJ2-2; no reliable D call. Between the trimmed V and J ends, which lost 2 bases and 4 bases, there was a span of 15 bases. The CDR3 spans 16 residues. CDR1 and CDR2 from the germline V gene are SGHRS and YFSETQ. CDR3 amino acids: CASSFTQLATTGELFF. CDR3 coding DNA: TGCGCCAGCAGCTTCACTCAACTGGCCACCACCGGGGAGCTGTTTTTT.

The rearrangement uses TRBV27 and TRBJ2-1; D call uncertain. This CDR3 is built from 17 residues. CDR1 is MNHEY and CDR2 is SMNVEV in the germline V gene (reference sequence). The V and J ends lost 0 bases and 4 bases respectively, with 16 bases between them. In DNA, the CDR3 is TGTGCCAGCAGTTTATCGACCGGATTTAATCTATACAATGAGCAGTTCTTC. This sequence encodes CASSLSTGFNLYNEQFF.

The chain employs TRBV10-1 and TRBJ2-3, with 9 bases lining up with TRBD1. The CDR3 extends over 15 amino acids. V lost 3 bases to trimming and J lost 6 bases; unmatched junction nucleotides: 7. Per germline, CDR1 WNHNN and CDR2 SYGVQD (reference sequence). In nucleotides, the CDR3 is TGCGCCAGCAGTGAACCGGGACAGGGTATGGATACGCAGTATTTT. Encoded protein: CASSEPGQGMDTQYF.

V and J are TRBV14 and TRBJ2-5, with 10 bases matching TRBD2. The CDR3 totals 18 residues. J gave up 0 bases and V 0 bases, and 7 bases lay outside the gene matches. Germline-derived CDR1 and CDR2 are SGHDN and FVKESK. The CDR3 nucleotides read TGTGCCAGCAGCCAAGAATCAGGACTAGCGGTGTACCAAGAGACCCAGTACTTC. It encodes CASSQESGLAVYQETQYF.

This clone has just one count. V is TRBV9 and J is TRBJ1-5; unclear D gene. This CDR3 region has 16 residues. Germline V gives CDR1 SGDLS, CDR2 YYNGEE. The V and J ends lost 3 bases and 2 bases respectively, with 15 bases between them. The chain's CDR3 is CASSASDRFGNQPQHF. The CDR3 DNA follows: TGTGCCAGCAGCGCCTCAGATCGTTTTGGCAATCAGCCCCAGCATTTT.

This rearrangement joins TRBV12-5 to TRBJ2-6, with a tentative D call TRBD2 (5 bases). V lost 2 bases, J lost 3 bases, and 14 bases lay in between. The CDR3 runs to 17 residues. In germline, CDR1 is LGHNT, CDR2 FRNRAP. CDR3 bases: TGTGCTAGTGGTTTGCGCAGGCTACGGGATGGGGCCAACGTCCTGACTTTC. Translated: CASGLRRLRDGANVLTF.

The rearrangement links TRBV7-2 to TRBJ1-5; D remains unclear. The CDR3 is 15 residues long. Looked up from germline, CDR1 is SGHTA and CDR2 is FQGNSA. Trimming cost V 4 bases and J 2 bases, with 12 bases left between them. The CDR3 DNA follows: TGTGCCAGCAGCTCCCGGTTCCGGGGCAATCAGCCCCAGCATTTT. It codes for CASSSRFRGNQPQHF. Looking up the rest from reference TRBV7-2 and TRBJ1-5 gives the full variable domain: GAGVSQSPSNKVTEKGKDVELRCDPISGHTALYWYRQSLGQGLEFLIYFQGNSAPDKSGLPSDRFSAERTGGSVSTLTIQRTQQEDSAVYLCASSSRFRGNQPQHFGDGTRLSIL.

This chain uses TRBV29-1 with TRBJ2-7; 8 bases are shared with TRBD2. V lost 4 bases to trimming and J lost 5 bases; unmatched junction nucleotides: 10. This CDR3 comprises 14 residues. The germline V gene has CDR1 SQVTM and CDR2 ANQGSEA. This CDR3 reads CSVASGGRLDEQYF. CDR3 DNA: TGCAGCGTTGCTTCGGGGGGGCGACTGGACGAGCAGTACTTC.

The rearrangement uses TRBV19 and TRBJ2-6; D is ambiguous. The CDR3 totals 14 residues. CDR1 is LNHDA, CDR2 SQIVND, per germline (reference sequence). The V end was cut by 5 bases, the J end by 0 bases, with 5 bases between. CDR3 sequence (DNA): TGTGCCAGTAGTCGGAGCTCTGGGGCCAACGTCCTGACTTTC. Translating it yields CASSRSSGANVLTF.

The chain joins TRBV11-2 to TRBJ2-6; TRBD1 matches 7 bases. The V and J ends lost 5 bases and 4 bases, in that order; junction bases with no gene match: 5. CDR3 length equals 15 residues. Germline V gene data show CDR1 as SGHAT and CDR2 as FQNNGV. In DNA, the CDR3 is TGTGCCAGCAGCATTACAGGGGCCGGGGCCAACGTCCTGACTTTC. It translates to CASSITGAGANVLTF.

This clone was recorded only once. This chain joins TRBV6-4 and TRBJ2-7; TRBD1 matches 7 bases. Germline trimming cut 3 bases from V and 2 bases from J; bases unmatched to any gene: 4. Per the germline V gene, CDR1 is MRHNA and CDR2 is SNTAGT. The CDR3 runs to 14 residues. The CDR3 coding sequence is TGTGCCAGCAGTGAAAAGACAGGGCCCTACGAGCAGTACTTC. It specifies CASSEKTGPYEQYF.

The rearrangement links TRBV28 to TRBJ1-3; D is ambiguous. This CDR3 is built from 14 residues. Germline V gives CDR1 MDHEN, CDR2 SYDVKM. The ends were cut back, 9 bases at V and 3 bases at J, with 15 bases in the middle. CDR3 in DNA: TGTGCCAGTAACGCGAGGGTTTTTGGAAACACCATATATTTT. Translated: CASNARVFGNTIYF.

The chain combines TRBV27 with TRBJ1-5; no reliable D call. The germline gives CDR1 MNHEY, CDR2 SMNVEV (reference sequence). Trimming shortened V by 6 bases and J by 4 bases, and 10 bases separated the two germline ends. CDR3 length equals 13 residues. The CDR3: CASRRLGNQPQHF. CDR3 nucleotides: TGTGCCAGCAGAAGACTGGGGAATCAGCCCCAGCATTTT.

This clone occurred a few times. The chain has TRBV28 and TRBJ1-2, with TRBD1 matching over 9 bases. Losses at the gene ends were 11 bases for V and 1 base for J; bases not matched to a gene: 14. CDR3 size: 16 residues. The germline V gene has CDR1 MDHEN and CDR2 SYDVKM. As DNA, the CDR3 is TGTGCCGCATTACAGGGGGCCGGTACGGATAACTATGGCTACACCTTC. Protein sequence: CAALQGAGTDNYGYTF.

The chain's CDR3 is CASSEVVLAVEQFF. In DNA, the CDR3 is TGTGCCAGCAGTGAAGTCGTCTTAGCGGTTGAGCAGTTCTTC. V gene TRBV6-1 combines with J gene TRBJ2-1; weak D call: TRBD2 (6 bases). Germline V gene sequence: CDR1 MNHNS, CDR2 SASEGT. V was trimmed by 1 base and J by 9 bases, leaving 13 bases between them. The CDR3 extends over 14 amino acids.

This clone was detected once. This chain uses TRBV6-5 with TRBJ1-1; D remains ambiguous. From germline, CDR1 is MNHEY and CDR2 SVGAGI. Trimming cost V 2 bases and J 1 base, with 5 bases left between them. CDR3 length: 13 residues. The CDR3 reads CASSYNPNTEAFF. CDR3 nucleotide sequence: TGTGCCAGCAGTTACAATCCGAACACTGAAGCTTTCTTT.

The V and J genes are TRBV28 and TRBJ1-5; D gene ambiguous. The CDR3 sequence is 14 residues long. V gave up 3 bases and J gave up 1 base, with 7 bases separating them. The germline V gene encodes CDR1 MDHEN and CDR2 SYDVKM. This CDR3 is CASSLELSNQPQHF. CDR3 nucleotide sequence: TGTGCCAGCAGTTTGGAACTGAGCAATCAGCCCCAGCATTTT.